This TCR beta chain appears in the sequencing data of a study of circulating CD8 cells and anti-PD-1 response in melanoma. Germline V gene lookup returns CDR1 SQVTM and CDR2 ANQGSEA. The CDR3 is made up of 12 amino acids. Unmatched junction bases numbered 3, after V lost 7 bases and J lost 5 bases. Each library started from about 15 ng of total RNA using the QIAseq Immune Repertoire TCR panel. TCRdb independently ran MiXCR on the reads; one entry per CDR3 protein. The table has about 1,200 distinct CDR3 sequences, roughly 7.2% seen once. This clonotype rates as large. Four subsets defined by PD-1 and/or TIGIT were sorted from live CD3+CD8+TCRalphabeta+ cells.

The specimen was CD8+ T cells from PBMCs, collected at baseline or after one month of anti-PD-1 therapy (not recorded which). The gene calls are TRBV29-1 and TRBJ2-1, with TRBD1 identical over 9 bases. The receptor was derived from a human donor with melanoma. CDR3 coding DNA: TGCAGCGGTCGGACAGGGGACAATGAGCAGTTCTTC. It is translated as CSGRTGDNEQFF.